This T cell receptor beta chain came from a study of blood T cells in healthy people across ages. This clonotype was seen more than once but under ten times. Together with a sample-barcoded 5' primer, a J-beta primer mix was included in a second PCR lasting about 7 to 11 cycles. TCRdb itself ran the 5' RACE reads through MiXCR, one entry per CDR3 protein. The data show fewer than 1,000,000 distinct CDR3 sequences, around 45% seen once. V gave up 1 base and J gave up 3 bases, with 10 bases separating them. CDR1 SGHTA and CDR2 FQGNSA come from the germline V gene. The CDR3 is 14 amino acids. This TCR derives from a man older than 75 in good health. The V and J genes are TRBV7-2 and TRBJ2-7, with D maybe TRBD2 (6 bases). The sequencing input was blood. CDR3 region: CASSLVRGNYEQYF. The CDR3 region has the DNA TGTGCCAGCAGCTTAGTGCGGGGCAACTACGAGCAGTACTTC.